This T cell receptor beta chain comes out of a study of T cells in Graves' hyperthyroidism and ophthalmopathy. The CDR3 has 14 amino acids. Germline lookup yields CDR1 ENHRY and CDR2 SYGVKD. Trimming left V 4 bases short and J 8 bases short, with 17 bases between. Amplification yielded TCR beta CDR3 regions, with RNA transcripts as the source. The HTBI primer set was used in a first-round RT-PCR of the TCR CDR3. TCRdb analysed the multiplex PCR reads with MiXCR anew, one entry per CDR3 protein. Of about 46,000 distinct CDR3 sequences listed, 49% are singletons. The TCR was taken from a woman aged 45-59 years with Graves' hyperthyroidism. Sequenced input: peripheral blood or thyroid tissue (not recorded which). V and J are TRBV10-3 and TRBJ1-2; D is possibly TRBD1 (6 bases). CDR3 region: CAISAQGSGAGYTF. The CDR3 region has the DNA TGTGCCATCAGTGCGCAGGGGAGCGGTGCGGGCTACACCTTC.